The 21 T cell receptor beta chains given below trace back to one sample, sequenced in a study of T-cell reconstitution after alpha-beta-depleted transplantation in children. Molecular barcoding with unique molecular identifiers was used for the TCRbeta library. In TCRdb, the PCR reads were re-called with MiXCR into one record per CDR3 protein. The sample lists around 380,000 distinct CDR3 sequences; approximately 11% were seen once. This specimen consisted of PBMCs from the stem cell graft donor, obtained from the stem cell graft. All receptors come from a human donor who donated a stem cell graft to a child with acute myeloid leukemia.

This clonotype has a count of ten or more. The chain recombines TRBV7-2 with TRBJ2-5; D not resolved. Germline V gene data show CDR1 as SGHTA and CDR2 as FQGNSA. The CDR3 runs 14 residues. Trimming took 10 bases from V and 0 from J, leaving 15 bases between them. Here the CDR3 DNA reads TGTGCCACGAATCATCAAGGCCACCAAGAGACCCAGTACTTC. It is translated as CATNHQGHQETQYF.

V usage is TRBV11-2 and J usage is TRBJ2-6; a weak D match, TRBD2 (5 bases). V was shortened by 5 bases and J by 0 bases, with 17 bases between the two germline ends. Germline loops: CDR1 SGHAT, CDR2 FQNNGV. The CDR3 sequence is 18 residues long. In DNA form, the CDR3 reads TGTGCCAGCAGCCGCAGTACGGGGATCCCCTCTGGGGCCAACGTCCTGACTTTC. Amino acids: CASSRSTGIPSGANVLTF.

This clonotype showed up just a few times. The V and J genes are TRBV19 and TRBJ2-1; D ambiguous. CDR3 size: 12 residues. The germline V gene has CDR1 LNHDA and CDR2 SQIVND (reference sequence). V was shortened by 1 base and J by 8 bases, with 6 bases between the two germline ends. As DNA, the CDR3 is TGTGCCAGTAGTATAGTCACGGATGAGCAGTTCTTC. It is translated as CASSIVTDEQFF.

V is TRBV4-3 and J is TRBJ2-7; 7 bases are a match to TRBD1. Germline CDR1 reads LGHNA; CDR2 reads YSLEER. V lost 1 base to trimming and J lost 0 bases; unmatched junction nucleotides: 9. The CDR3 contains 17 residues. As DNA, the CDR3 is TGCGCCAGCAGCCAAGGCACGGACAGGTTCAGCTCCTACGAGCAGTACTTC. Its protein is CASSQGTDRFSSYEQYF.

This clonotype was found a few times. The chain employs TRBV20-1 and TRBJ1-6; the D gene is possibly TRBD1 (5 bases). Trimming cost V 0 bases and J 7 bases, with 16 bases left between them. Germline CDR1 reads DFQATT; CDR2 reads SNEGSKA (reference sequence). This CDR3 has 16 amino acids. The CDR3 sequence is CSARDWQGATNSPLHF. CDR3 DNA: TGCAGTGCTAGAGATTGGCAGGGAGCAACCAATTCACCCCTCCACTTT.

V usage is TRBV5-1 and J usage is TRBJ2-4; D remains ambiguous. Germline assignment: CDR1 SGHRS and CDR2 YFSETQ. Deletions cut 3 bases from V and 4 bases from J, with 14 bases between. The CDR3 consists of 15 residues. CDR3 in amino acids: CASSSQTEKKNIQYF. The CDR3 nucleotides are TGCGCCAGCAGCTCACAGACTGAAAAGAAAAACATTCAGTACTTC.

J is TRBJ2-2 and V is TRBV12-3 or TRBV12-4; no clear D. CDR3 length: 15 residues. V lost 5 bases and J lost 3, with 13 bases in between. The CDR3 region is CASSARPGYTGELFF. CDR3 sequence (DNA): TGTGCCAGCAGTGCTAGACCCGGTTACACCGGGGAGCTGTTTTTT.

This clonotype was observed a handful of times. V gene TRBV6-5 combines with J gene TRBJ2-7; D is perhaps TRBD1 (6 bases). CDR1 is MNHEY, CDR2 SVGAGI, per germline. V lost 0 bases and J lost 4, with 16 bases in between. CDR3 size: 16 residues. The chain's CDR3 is CASSYSSRGPRYEQYF. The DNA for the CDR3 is TGTGCCAGCAGTTACTCCTCCAGGGGCCCCCGATACGAGCAGTACTTC.

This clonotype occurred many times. CDR3 in amino acids: CAAGQREDTGELFF. DNA of the CDR3: TGTGCCGCCGGTCAGCGGGAGGACACCGGGGAGCTGTTTTTT. V is TRBV10-3 and J is TRBJ2-2; 9 bases agree with TRBD2. The CDR3 is 14 amino acids. With V trimmed by 11 bases and J by 3 bases, 7 bases remained unmatched. Germline assignment: CDR1 ENHRY and CDR2 SYGVKD.

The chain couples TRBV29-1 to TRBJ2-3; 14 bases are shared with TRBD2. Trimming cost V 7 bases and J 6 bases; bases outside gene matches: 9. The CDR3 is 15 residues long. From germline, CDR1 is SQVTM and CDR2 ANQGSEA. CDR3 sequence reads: CSGAGLAGGSDTQYF. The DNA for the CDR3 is TGCAGCGGCGCAGGACTAGCGGGAGGTTCGGATACGCAGTATTTT.

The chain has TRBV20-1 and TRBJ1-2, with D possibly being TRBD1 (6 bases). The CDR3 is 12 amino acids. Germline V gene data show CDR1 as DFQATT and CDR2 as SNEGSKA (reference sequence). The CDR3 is CRGGALGYGYTF. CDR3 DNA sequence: TGCAGAGGGGGGGCGCTGGGCTATGGCTACACCTTC.

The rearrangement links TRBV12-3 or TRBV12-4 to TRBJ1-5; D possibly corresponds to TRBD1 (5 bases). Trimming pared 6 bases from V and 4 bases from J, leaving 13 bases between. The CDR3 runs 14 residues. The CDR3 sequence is CASSSSGGNQPQHF. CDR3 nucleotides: TGTGCCAGCAGCTCCTCCGGGGGGAATCAGCCCCAGCATTTT.

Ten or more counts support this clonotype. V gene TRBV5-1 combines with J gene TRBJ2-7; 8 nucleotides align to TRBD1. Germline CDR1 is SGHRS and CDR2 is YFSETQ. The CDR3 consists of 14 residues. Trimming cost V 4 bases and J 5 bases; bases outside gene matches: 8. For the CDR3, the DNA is TGCGCCAGCAGCCCGACAGGGGTCGGCAACGAGCAGTACTTC. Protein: CASSPTGVGNEQYF.

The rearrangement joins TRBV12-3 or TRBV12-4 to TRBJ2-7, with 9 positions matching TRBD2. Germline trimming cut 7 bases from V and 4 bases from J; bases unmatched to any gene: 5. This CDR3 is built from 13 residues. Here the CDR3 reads CASTEREEYEQYF. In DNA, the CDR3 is TGTGCCAGCACCGAGCGGGAGGAGTACGAGCAGTACTTC.

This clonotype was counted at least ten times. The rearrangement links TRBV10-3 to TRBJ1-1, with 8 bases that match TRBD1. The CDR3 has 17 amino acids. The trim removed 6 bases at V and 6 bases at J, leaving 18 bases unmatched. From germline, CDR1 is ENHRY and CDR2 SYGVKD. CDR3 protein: CAISDPELRTGLAEAFF. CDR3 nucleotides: TGTGCCATCAGCGATCCCGAGCTCCGGACAGGGCTGGCTGAAGCTTTCTTT.

DNA of the CDR3: TGCAGCGTTGAAGACAAGAATGAGCAGTTCTTC. Its translation: CSVEDKNEQFF. The chain is built from TRBV29-1 and TRBJ2-1; D ambiguous. CDR1 and CDR2 from the germline V gene are SQVTM and ANQGSEA. The CDR3 has 11 amino acids. V lost 0 bases to trimming and J lost 7 bases, with 4 bases between them.

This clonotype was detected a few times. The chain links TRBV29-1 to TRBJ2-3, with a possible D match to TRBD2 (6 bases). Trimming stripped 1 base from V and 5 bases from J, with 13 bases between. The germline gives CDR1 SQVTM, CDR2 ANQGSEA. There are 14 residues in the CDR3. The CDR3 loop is CSVEGGVLEDTQYF. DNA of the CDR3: TGCAGCGTTGAAGGGGGGGTACTGGAAGATACGCAGTATTTT.

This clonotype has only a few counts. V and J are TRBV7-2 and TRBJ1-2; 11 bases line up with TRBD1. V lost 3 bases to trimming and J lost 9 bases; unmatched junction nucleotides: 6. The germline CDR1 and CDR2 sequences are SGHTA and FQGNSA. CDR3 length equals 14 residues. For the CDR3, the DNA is TGTGCCAGCAGCTTTTCGGACAGGGGGCTGAGCTACACCTTC. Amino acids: CASSFSDRGLSYTF.

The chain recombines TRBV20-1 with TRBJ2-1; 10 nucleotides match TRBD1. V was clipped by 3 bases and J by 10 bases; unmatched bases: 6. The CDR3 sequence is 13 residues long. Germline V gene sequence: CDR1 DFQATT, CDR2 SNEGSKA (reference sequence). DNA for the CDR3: TGCAGTGCTAGGGGGACAGGGGATAGGGAGCAGTTCTTC. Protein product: CSARGTGDREQFF.

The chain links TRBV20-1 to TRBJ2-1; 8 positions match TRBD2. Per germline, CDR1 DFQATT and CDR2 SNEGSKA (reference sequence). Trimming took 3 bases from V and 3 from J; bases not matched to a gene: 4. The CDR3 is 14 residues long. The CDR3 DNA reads TGCAGTGCTAGCGGACTAGCAGTCTACAATGAGCAGTTCTTC. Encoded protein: CSASGLAVYNEQFF.

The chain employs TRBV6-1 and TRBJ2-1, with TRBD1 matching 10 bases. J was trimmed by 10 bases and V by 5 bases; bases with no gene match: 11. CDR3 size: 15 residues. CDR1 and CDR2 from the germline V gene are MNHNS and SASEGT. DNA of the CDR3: TGTGCCAGCAGTCCTAGACAGGGGGCGCGGAACGAGCAGTTCTTC. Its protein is CASSPRQGARNEQFF.